The 18 T cell receptor beta chains below were found in one sample sequenced in a study of prognosis after radiotherapy for stage I lung cancer. The TCR beta CDR3 region was amplified from genomic DNA, with two rounds of multiplex PCR being used for the amplification. Gene-specific TRBV and TRBJ primers were used in PCR round one. TCRdb used MiXCR to reprocess the multiplex PCR reads, holding one entry per CDR3 protein. Of some 39,000 distinct CDR3 sequences detected, around a quarter appear once; the ten largest clones hold about 25%. The material sequenced was PBMCs, taken before or after stereotactic body radiation therapy (not recorded which). Receptors originate from a donor over 45 with non-small cell lung cancer.

This clonotype was seen many times. CDR3 region: CASSSAGENYGYTF. As DNA, the CDR3 is TGTGCCAGCAGTTCGGCAGGGGAGAACTATGGCTACACCTTC. The genes are TRBV27 and TRBJ1-2, with D possibly TRBD1 on 6 matching bases. Germline V gives CDR1 MNHEY, CDR2 SMNVEV (reference sequence). The CDR3 length is 14 residues. Trimming left V 4 bases short and J 2 bases short, with 11 bases between.

Details on this clonotype: Being one base from a much bigger clone, this may be a read error. The chain uses TRBV6-5 and TRBJ2-1; no clear D gene. Germline loops: CDR1 MNHEY, CDR2 SVGAGI. This CDR3 spans 12 amino acids. The CDR3 reads CASSYSINEKFF. DNA for the CDR3: TGTGCCAGCAGTTACTCGATCAATGAGAAGTTCTTC.

This clonotype was observed at least ten times. This chain joins TRBV20-1 and TRBJ1-1, with 7 bases aligning to TRBD1. The ends lost 6 bases at V and 4 bases at J; junction bases unmatched: 5. Germline values: CDR1 DFQATT, CDR2 SNEGSKA (reference sequence). The CDR3 runs to 12 residues. The CDR3: CSAGTGVTEAFF. The CDR3 nucleotides read TGCAGTGCAGGTACAGGGGTCACTGAAGCTTTCTTT.

Many counts were recorded for this clonotype. The gene calls are TRBV7-3 and TRBJ2-1, with a tentative D call TRBD2 (6 bases). CDR1 is SGHTA and CDR2 is FQGTGA in the germline V gene. This CDR3 spans 15 amino acids. Trimming took 5 bases from V and 0 from J, leaving 11 bases between them. The CDR3 spells CASSAGTGSYNEQFF. Written as DNA, the CDR3 is TGTGCCAGCAGCGCCGGGACTGGCTCCTACAATGAGCAGTTCTTC.

On this clonotype itself: A much bigger clone sits one base away, suggesting this may be a read error. The gene calls are TRBV5-6 and TRBJ2-3; perhaps TRBD1 as D (6 bases). Germline loops: CDR1 SGHDT, CDR2 YYEEEE. The CDR3 loop spans 15 amino acids. The CDR3 DNA reads as TGTGCCATCAGCCGTACAGGGAAAAGCACAGATACGCAGTATTTT. Its protein is CAISRTGKSTDTQYF.

This chain links TRBV19 with TRBJ1-5; no clear D. Germline assignment: CDR1 LNHDA and CDR2 SQIVND (reference sequence). The CDR3 contains 15 residues. The CDR3 sequence is CTNTRVPLGNQPQHF. CDR3 coding DNA: TGTACCAATACGCGGGTGCCTCTTGGCAATCAGCCCCAGCATTTT.

In the case of this clonotype: At one end the junction does not follow the germline gene, possibly because of a read error. The chain recombines TRBV30 with TRBJ1-1; no reliable D call. The CDR3 loop spans 15 amino acids. Germline-derived CDR1 and CDR2 are GTSNPN and SVGIG (reference sequence). The CDR3 here is CAWSNPQRSNTEAIF. The CDR3, as DNA: TGTGCCTGGAGTAACCCACAGCGATCGAACACTGAAGCTATCTTT.

This clonotype has at least ten counts. The J gene is TRBJ2-3, the V gene TRBV5-4; 8 bases are a match to TRBD2. Germline CDR1 is SGHNT and CDR2 is YYREEE (reference sequence). This CDR3 is built from 16 residues. V dropped 5 bases and J dropped 4; count of bases not matched to a gene: 12. This CDR3 is CASRISGTSLSDTQYF. The CDR3 DNA sequence: TGTGCCAGCAGGATTTCCGGGACTAGTCTTTCAGATACGCAGTATTTT.

Remarks on this clonotype: A far larger clone is off by one base, so a read error is likely. The chain is built from TRBV6-4 and TRBJ2-1, with D perhaps TRBD1 or TRBD2 (6 bases each). With 7 bases removed from V and 4 bases from J, the gap between germline ends came to 17 bases. Germline CDR1 MRHNA, CDR2 SNTAGT. The CDR3 runs to 15 residues. Here the CDR3 reads CASTGGGGRYNEQFF. The CDR3 bases are TGTGCCAGCACAGGAGGAGGGGGGAGGTACAATGAGCAGTTCTTC.

Many counts were recorded for this clonotype. The V call is TRBV4-2, the J call TRBJ1-6; D not resolved. The V end was cut by 0 bases, the J end by 11 bases, with 20 bases between. The CDR3 is made up of 17 amino acids. The V gene's germline CDR1 is LGHNA and CDR2 YNFKEQ. Written as DNA, the CDR3 is TGTGCCAGCAGCCAAGATGAGGGCCCTTCGGGCCTTCCACCCCTCCACTTT. Its protein product is CASSQDEGPSGLPPLHF.

At least ten counts were recorded for this clonotype. This rearrangement joins TRBV6-2 or TRBV6-3 to TRBJ2-1, with D maybe TRBD2 (6 bases). Germline CDR1 MNHEY, CDR2 SVGEGT. Trimming took off 5 bases at V and 8 bases at J, with 16 bases between the two ends. This CDR3 is 14 amino acids long. The CDR3 bases are TGTGCCAGCAGTGAAGGACTCTGGGAGGATGAGCAGTTCTTC. Translation gives CASSEGLWEDEQFF.

This clonotype showed up many times. The chain has TRBV20-1 and TRBJ2-2; 13 bases are a match to TRBD2. Trimming took 6 bases from V and 3 from J; bases not matched to a gene: 7. Germline CDR1 DFQATT, CDR2 SNEGSKA (reference sequence). The CDR3 extends over 16 amino acids. The CDR3 loop is CSARTSGSLDTGELFF. In DNA form, the CDR3 reads TGCAGTGCACGGACTAGCGGGAGTCTCGACACCGGGGAGCTGTTTTTT.

Many counts were recorded for this clonotype. V usage is TRBV6-9 and J usage is TRBJ2-1, with D unresolved. The CDR3 sequence is 13 residues long. Trimming removed 3 bases from V and 4 bases from J, with 7 bases in between. Germline values: CDR1 MNHGY, CDR2 SVAAGI. CDR3: CASSYSTYNEQFF. The CDR3 region has the DNA TGTGCCAGCAGTTACTCAACATACAATGAGCAGTTCTTC.

The chain joins TRBV6-1 to TRBJ1-2; weak D call: TRBD1 (5 bases). The CDR3 contains 11 residues. CDR1 and CDR2 from the germline V gene are MNHNS and SASEGT. Trimming stripped 5 bases from V and 5 bases from J, with 6 bases between. The chain's CDR3 is CASSRGYGYTF. DNA for the CDR3: TGTGCCAGCAGTCGGGGGTATGGCTACACCTTC.

This clonotype was recorded at least ten times. The CDR3 does not end in the conserved phenylalanine or tryptophan, so this is likely a read error. This chain uses TRBV9 with TRBJ2-1, with 9 nucleotides matching TRBD2. The CDR3 covers 14 residues. Germline loops: CDR1 SGDLS, CDR2 YYNGEE. The CDR3 protein is CASSSGSSCNEQFS. Written as DNA, the CDR3 is TGTGCCAGCAGTAGCGGGAGCTCCTGCAATGAGCAGTTCTCC.

This clonotype appeared many times. The rearrangement links TRBV2 to TRBJ2-2; 7 bases are shared with TRBD2. Germline CDR1 and CDR2: SNHLY and FYNNEI. This CDR3 contains 17 residues. Unmatched junction bases numbered 18, after V lost 7 bases and J lost 7 bases. CDR3 in amino acids: CASNLRRSGAVGGELFF. The CDR3 DNA reads as TGTGCCAGCAATTTGAGGAGGAGCGGGGCGGTCGGCGGGGAGCTGTTTTTT.

This clonotype occurred many times. V and J are TRBV20-1 and TRBJ2-5; no firm D call. This CDR3 has 11 residues. The V end was cut by 3 bases, the J end by 5 bases, with 7 bases between. The germline V gene encodes CDR1 DFQATT and CDR2 SNEGSKA (reference sequence). The CDR3 loop reads CSARETETQYF. In nucleotides, the CDR3 is TGCAGTGCTAGGGAAACGGAGACCCAGTACTTC.

V usage is TRBV20-1 and J usage is TRBJ1-1; no clear D. The CDR3 runs 12 residues. V lost 5 bases and J 6 bases, leaving 13 bases between the germline ends. Germline CDR1 reads DFQATT; CDR2 reads SNEGSKA (reference sequence). The CDR3 sequence: CSASQGGAEAFF. In DNA form, the CDR3 reads TGCAGTGCTTCTCAAGGAGGAGCTGAAGCTTTCTTT.